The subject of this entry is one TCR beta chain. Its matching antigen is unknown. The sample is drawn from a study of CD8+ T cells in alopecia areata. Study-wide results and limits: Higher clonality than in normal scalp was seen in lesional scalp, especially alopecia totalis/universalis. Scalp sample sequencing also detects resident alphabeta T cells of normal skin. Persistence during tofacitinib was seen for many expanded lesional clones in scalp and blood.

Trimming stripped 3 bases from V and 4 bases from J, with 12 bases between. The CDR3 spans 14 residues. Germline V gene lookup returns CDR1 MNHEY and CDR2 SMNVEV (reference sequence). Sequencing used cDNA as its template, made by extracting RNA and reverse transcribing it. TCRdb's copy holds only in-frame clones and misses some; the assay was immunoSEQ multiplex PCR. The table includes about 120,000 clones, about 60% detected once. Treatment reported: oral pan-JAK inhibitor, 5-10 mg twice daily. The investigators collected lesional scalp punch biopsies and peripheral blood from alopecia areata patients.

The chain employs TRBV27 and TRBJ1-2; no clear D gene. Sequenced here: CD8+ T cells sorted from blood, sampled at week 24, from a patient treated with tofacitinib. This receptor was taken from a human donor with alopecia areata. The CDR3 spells CASSLQGSGYGYTF. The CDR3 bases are TGTGCCAGCAGTTTGCAAGGGTCAGGCTATGGCTACACCTTC.